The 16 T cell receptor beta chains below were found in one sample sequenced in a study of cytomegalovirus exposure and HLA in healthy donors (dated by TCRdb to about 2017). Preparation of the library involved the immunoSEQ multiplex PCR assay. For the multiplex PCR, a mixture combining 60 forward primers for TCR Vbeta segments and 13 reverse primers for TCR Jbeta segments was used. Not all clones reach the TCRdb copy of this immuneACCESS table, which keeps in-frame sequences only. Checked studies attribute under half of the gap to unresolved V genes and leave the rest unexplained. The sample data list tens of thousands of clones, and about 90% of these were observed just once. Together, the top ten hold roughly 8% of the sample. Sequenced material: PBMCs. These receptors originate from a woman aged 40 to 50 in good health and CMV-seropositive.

CDR3 sequence (DNA): TGTGCCAGCAGCTTAGGTAGGGGGGGTGAAGCTTTCTTT. Translated: CASSLGRGGEAFF. V gene TRBV27 combines with J gene TRBJ1-1; D may be TRBD1 (6 bases). CDR3 length: 13 amino acids. In germline, CDR1 is MNHEY, CDR2 SMNVEV (reference sequence). The ends were cut back, 6 bases at V and 7 bases at J, with 15 bases in the middle.

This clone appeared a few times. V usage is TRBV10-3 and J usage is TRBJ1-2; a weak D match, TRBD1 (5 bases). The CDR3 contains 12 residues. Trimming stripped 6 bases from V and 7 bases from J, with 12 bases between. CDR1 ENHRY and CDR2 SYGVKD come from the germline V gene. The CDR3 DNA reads TGTGCCATCAGCGACGCAGGGCTTGGCTACACCTTC. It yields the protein CAISDAGLGYTF.

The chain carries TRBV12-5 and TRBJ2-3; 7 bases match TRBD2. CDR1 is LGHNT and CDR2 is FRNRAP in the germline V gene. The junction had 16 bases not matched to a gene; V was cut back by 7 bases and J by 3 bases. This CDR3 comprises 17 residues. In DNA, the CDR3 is TGTGCTAGTGTCCTTACCCCGAGACTAGCTGGTACAGATACGCAGTATTTT. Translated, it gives CASVLTPRLAGTDTQYF.

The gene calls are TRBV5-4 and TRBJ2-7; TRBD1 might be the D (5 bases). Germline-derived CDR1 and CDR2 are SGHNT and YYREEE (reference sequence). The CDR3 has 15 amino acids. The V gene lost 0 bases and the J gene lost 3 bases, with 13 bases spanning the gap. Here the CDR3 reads CASSLGQGSGYEQYF. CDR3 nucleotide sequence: TGTGCCAGCAGCTTGGGTCAGGGATCGGGCTACGAGCAGTACTTC.

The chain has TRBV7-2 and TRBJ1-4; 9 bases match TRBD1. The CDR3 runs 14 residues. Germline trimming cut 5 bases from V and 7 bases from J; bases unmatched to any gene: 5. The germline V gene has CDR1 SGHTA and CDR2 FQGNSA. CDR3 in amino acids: CASSQGQGAEKLFF. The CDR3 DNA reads TGTGCCAGCAGCCAGGGACAGGGAGCTGAAAAACTGTTTTTT.

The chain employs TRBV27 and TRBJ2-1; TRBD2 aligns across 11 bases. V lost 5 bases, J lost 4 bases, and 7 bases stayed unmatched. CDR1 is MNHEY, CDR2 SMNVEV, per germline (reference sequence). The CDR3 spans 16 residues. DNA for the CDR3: TGTGCCAGCAGTACCGGACTAGCGGGTGGGTACAATGAGCAGTTCTTC. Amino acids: CASSTGLAGGYNEQFF.

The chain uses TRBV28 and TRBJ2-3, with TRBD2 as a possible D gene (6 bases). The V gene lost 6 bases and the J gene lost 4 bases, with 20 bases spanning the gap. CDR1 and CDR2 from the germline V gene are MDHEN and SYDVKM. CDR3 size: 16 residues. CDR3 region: CASSPGLLRVPDTQYF. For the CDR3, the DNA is TGTGCCAGCAGCCCGGGACTGCTGAGGGTTCCAGATACGCAGTATTTT.

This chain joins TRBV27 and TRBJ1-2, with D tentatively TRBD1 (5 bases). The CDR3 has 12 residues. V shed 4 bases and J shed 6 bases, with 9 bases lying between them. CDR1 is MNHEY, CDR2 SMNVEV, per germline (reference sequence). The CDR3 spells CASSSGAHGYTF. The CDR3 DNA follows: TGTGCCAGCAGTTCTGGGGCGCATGGCTACACCTTC.

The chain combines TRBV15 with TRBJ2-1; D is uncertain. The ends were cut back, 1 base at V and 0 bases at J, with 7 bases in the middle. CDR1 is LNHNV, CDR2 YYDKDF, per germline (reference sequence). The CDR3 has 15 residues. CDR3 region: CATSRGLSSYNEQFF. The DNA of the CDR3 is TGTGCCACCAGCAGAGGGTTGAGCTCCTACAATGAGCAGTTCTTC.

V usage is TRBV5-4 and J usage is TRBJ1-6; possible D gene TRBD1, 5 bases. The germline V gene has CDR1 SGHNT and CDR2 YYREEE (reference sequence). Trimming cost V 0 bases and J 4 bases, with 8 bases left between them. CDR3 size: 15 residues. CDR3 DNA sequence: TGTGCCAGCAGCTTGGATGGGGCGTATAATTCACCCCTCCACTTT. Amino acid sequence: CASSLDGAYNSPLHF. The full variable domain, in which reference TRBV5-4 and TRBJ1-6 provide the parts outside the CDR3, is ETGVTQSPTHLIKTRGQQVTLRCSSQSGHNTVSWYQQALGQGPQFIFQYYREEENGRGNFPPRFSGLQFPNYSSELNVNALELDDSALYLCASSLDGAYNSPLHFGNGTRLTVT.

Here the CDR3 DNA reads TGTGCCAGCAGCCGGGACAGGGAATACGAGCAGTACTTC. This sequence encodes CASSRDREYEQYF. The chain combines TRBV27 with TRBJ2-7, with 9 nucleotides matching TRBD1. The germline V gene encodes CDR1 MNHEY and CDR2 SMNVEV (reference sequence). J lost 4 bases, V lost 6 bases, and 4 bases had no gene match. This CDR3 contains 13 residues.

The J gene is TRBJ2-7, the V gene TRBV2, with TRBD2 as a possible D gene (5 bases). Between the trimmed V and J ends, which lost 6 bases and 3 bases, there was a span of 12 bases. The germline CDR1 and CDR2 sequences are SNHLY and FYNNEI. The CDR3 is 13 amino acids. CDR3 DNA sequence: TGTGCCAGCAGGGAGGATATCGGCTACGAGCAGTACTTC. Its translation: CASREDIGYEQYF.

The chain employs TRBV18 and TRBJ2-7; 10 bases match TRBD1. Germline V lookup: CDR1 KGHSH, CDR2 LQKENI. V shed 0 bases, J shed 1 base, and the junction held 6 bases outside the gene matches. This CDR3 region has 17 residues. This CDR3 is CASSPPTGGKHSYEQYF. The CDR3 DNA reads TGTGCCAGCTCACCACCGACAGGGGGCAAGCATTCCTACGAGCAGTACTTC. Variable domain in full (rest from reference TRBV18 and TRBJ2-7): NAGVMQNPRHLVRRRGQEARLRCSPMKGHSHVYWYRQLPEEGLKFMVYLQKENIIDESGMPKERFSAEFPKEGPSILRIQQVVRGDSAAYFCASSPPTGGKHSYEQYFGPGTRLTVT.

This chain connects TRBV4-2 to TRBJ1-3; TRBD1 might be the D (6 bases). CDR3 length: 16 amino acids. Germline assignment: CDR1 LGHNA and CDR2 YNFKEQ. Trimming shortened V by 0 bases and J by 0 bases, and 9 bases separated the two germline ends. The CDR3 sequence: CASSQEGAHSGNTIYF. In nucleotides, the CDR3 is TGTGCCAGCAGCCAAGAGGGGGCTCACTCTGGAAACACCATATATTTT.

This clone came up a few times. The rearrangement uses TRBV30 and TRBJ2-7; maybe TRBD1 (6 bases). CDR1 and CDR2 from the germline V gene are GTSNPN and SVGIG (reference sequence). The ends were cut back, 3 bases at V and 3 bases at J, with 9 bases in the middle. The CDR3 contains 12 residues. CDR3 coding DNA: TGTGCCTGGAGCGAGACAGGCTACGAGCAGTACTTC. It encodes CAWSETGYEQYF.

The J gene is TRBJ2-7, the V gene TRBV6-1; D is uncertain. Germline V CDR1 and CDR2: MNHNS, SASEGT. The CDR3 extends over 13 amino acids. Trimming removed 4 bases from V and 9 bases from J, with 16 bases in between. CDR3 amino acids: CASSVSRQTTQYF. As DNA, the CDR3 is TGTGCCAGCAGTGTTTCGAGACAAACGACGCAGTACTTC.